This T cell receptor beta chain came from a study of neoadjuvant anti-PD-1 for oral cavity cancer. Across the study: Patients without progression got a fourth dose around day 43.

TCRdb's copy holds only in-frame clones and misses some; the assay was immunoSEQ multiplex PCR. The sample lists 14,000 or so clones; 65% to 80% were seen once. Worth noting for this clone: Its antigen is not identified.

The study's findings and limits: With a few patients per group, TCR findings need larger cohorts. After neoadjuvant nivolumab, PBMC T cell clonality was significantly higher in non-responders than responders.

Described time point: after neoadjuvant nivolumab, at surgical resection. CDR1 is SGHNT, CDR2 YYREEE, per germline (reference sequence). J gave up 0 bases and V 0 bases, and 3 bases lay outside the gene matches. The CDR3 extends over 15 amino acids. This clonotype was sampled from a person aged 35-80 years with oral cavity squamous cell carcinoma. The genes are TRBV5-4 and TRBJ2-7, with 7 bases lining up with TRBD2. The sequences come from PBMCs, collected after nivolumab (anti-PD-1) treatment. This chain's CDR3 is CASSLGGGSSYEQYF. The DNA of the CDR3 is TGTGCCAGCAGCTTGGGTGGCGGGAGCTCCTACGAGCAGTACTTC.